The 2 T cell receptor beta chains below were found in one sample sequenced in a study of blood T cells in healthy people across ages (dated by TCRdb to the mid-2010s). Library preparation was by 5' RACE. Sequenced using an Illumina HiSeq 2500. A second PCR of about 7 to 12 cycles was run with a J-beta primer mix and a sample-barcoded 5' primer. The raw public data were reprocessed by TCRdb itself: fastp quality trimming at Q25, MiXCR clonotype calling, in-frame beta chains only. When rows share a CDR3 protein, they turn into one entry using the most common DNA and genes. This sample is represented by over a million distinct CDR3 sequences; about 42% of them were singletons. The top ten clonotypes cover about 3.8% of the sample. The sample comprised blood. These receptor sequences come from a woman aged 18-29 years in good health.

The rearrangement joins TRBV21-1 to TRBJ2-4; TRBD2 was called by the table and not checked on the DNA. With the DNA end fitting TRBJ2-7 better, the J assignment may be wrong. TRBV21-1 is marked as a pseudogene. CDR3 length: 14 amino acids. The CDR3 sequence is CASTKYGGRYEQYF. Here the CDR3 DNA reads TGTGCCAGCACCAAATACGGCGGGAGGTACGAGCAGTACTTC.

This CDR3 is CASSLGGTREYEQYF. The CDR3 coding sequence is TGTGCCAGCAGCCTAGGAGGCACTAGGGAGTACGAGCAGTACTTC. The chain employs TRBV9 and TRBJ2-7; D perhaps matches TRBD2 (5 bases). This CDR3 comprises 15 residues. Trimming pared 4 bases from V and 4 bases from J, leaving 18 bases between. Germline V CDR1 and CDR2: SGDLS, YYNGEE.